These T cell receptor beta chains were read from a single sample in a study of T-cell reconstitution after alpha-beta-depleted transplantation in children. TCRdb called the PCR reads again in MiXCR, with one record for every CDR3 protein. The data hold around 380,000 distinct CDR3 sequences, with roughly a tenth observed a single time. The sample was PBMCs from the stem cell graft donor, taken from the stem cell graft. The receptors derive from a human donor who donated a stem cell graft to a child with acute myeloid leukemia. CDR3s include the opening cysteine and the closing phenylalanine or tryptophan. A D gene is named only where the DNA matches it firmly. Only part of the rows carry a size: once, few, many, or a class if the clone is expanded.

TGCGCCAGCAGCGTTAACAGGGTTAGCAATCAGCCCCAGCATTTT	CASSVNRVSNQPQHF	-	TRBV5-1	few	TRBJ1-5
TGTGCCAGCAGCTTCCGGGACACCCTAAGAGAGCAGTACTTC	CASSFRDTLREQYF	-	TRBV12-3/TRBV12-4	-	TRBJ2-7
TGTGCCAGCAAAGAACGTGGACAGGGATCCTATAGCAATCAGCCCCAGCATTTT	CASKERGQGSYSNQPQHF	TRBD1	TRBV27	-	TRBJ1-5
TGTGCCAGCAGTCCCAGTGACGGGGCAAACTCCTACAATGAGCAGTTCTTC	CASSPSDGANSYNEQFF	-	TRBV12-3/TRBV12-4	-	TRBJ2-1
TGTGCCAGTAGTATGGGGATGATTATAGCGAACACCGGGGAGCTGTTTTTT	CASSMGMIIANTGELFF	-	TRBV19	-	TRBJ2-2
TGTGCCAGCAGCTCCGGACGCCAAGAGACCCAGTACTTC	CASSSGRQETQYF	-	TRBV7-3	-	TRBJ2-5
TGTGCCAGCAGCTCGGGGATAGCAGTTGGAAATGAGCAGTTCTTC	CASSSGIAVGNEQFF	-	TRBV5-8	many	TRBJ2-1
TGTGCCAGCAGTTTTATAGGCTCGGGACAGGGGACCGAGCAGTACTTC	CASSFIGSGQGTEQYF	TRBD1	TRBV12-3/TRBV12-4	-	TRBJ2-7
TGCAGCGTTGAATCGACCCGCAGCTCCTACAATGAGCAGTTCTTC	CSVESTRSSYNEQFF	-	TRBV29-1	-	TRBJ2-1
TGCGCCAGCAGCCGATACGACCCGGTGGACAATGAGCAGTTCTTC	CASSRYDPVDNEQFF	-	TRBV5-1	-	TRBJ2-1
TGCGCCAGCAGTGGCCTGGGAGGAGCGCTAGTCACAGATACGCAGTATTTT	CASSGLGGALVTDTQYF	-	TRBV10-2	-	TRBJ2-3
TGTGCCAGTAGAGACGACAGGGGGGAAACTCAGCCCCAGCATTTT	CASRDDRGETQPQHF	TRBD1	TRBV19	-	TRBJ1-5
TGTGCCAGCAGTTCGGTCCATTCGGCGAACACCGGGGAGCTGTTTTTT	CASSSVHSANTGELFF	-	TRBV27	-	TRBJ2-2
TGTGCCAGCAGCTTAGCTGGCCAGGGGTTTTACTATGGCTACACCTTC	CASSLAGQGFYYGYTF	-	TRBV7-9	many	TRBJ1-2
TGTGCCAGCTGCCGTTGGACGCCCGGTGAGGAGACCCAGTACTTC	CASCRWTPGEETQYF	-	TRBV6-5	many	TRBJ2-5
TGCGCCAGCAGCTCGGGACTAGCGGGATCATCAGATACGCAGTATTTT	CASSSGLAGSSDTQYF	TRBD2	TRBV5-1	many	TRBJ2-3
TGTGCCAGCAGCTCGCTAGCGGGGCCCGATGAGCAGTTCTTC	CASSSLAGPDEQFF	TRBD2	TRBV7-2	many	TRBJ2-1
TGCAGCGTTGAAGATCTTCAGGGCAGGGGGCCCGATACGCAGTATTTT	CSVEDLQGRGPDTQYF	TRBD1	TRBV29-1	few	TRBJ2-3
TGTGCCAGCAGCGAAGAGGGGTATGAGCAGTTCTTC	CASSEEGYEQFF	-	TRBV6-1	many	TRBJ2-1
TGTGCCAGCAGCCGTACAGACAGGCCCTATGGCTACACCTTC	CASSRTDRPYGYTF	-	TRBV5-5	-	TRBJ1-2
TGCGCCAGCAGCCGCACTAGCGGGGGGGGAACTAGCACAGATACGCAGTATTTT	CASSRTSGGGTSTDTQYF	TRBD2	TRBV5-1	-	TRBJ2-3
TGTGCCAGCACCCAGAGACAGGGAGCCTCCTACGAGCAGTACTTC	CASTQRQGASYEQYF	TRBD1	TRBV13	-	TRBJ2-7
TGTGCCAGCAGCAAAGTTCGGAACTCCCTCTTCCCCTACGAGCAGTACTTC	CASSKVRNSLFPYEQYF	-	TRBV21-1	-	TRBJ2-7
TGTGCCAGCAGTTACGGTGGGACAGGGCGTTCACCCCTCCACTTT	CASSYGGTGRSPLHF	TRBD1	TRBV6-5	-	TRBJ1-6
TGTGCCAGCAGCTTAATGGCACTGGCGGATACGGCCAAAAACATTCAGTACTTC	CASSLMALADTAKNIQYF	-	TRBV7-3	many	TRBJ2-4
TGCGCCAGCAGCCTGCAGGGTTCGAGGGACTATGGCTACACCTTC	CASSLQGSRDYGYTF	-	TRBV4-1	few	TRBJ1-2
TGCAGCGTTGTGGTACAGGGGAGGGACTACGAGCAGTACTTC	CSVVVQGRDYEQYF	-	TRBV29-1	many	TRBJ2-7
TGTGCCAGCAGTTATCGGCCGGGACAGGGAGTCGGCGAGCAGTACTTC	CASSYRPGQGVGEQYF	TRBD1	TRBV11-2	many	TRBJ2-7
TGCGCTAGCAGCCTTCTTCGACAGGGAAGTGCCAACGTCCTGACTTTC	CASSLLRQGSANVLTF	TRBD1	TRBV5-1	few	TRBJ2-6
TGTGCCAGCGGAGGGGCCAATGAGCAGTTCTTC	CASGGANEQFF	-	TRBV2	many	TRBJ2-1
TGCAGTGCAGAGGGACAGGAGGGGTCCGGGGAGCTGTTTTTT	CSAEGQEGSGELFF	TRBD1	TRBV20-1	many	TRBJ2-2
TGCAGTGCTAGAGATCGGAATAGCGGGAGGCCGGATACGCAGTATTTT	CSARDRNSGRPDTQYF	TRBD2	TRBV20-1	many	TRBJ2-3
TGTGCCAGCAGGAGGGCCGGGACAGCTATCTACGAGCAGTACTTC	CASRRAGTAIYEQYF	TRBD1	TRBV11-2	few	TRBJ2-7
TGTGCCAGCAGTAGAGGGACACGGGGCGATCAGCCCCAGCATTTT	CASSRGTRGDQPQHF	-	TRBV6-1	once	TRBJ1-5
TGCAGTGCTATCAGGGGGAGGAACACTGAAGCTTTCTTT	CSAIRGRNTEAFF	TRBD1	TRBV20-1	few	TRBJ1-1
TGTGCCAGCAAGGGGACAGCGACGAACACTGAAGCTTTCTTT	CASKGTATNTEAFF	TRBD1	TRBV5-6	few	TRBJ1-1
TGCAGCGTTGAAGCCCTGCGACAGAGGACTAACTATGGCTACACCTTC	CSVEALRQRTNYGYTF	-	TRBV29-1	many	TRBJ1-2
TGCAGCGTTGAACAGAACGGGGCAGATACGCAGTATTTT	CSVEQNGADTQYF	-	TRBV29-1	many	TRBJ2-3
TGTGCCAGCAGTTGGGGACAAACTACCTACGAGCAGTACTTC	CASSWGQTTYEQYF	-	TRBV12-3/TRBV12-4	few	TRBJ2-7
TGCAGCGTTGAAGAGTGGGGGGCCTACGAGCAGTACTTC	CSVEEWGAYEQYF	-	TRBV29-1	few	TRBJ2-7